Listed below are T cell receptor beta chains from one sample, sequenced in a study of regulatory T cells in long-lasting Graves disease. TCRdb re-called the multiplex PCR reads through MiXCR, storing one row per CDR3 protein. The profile shows some 330,000 distinct CDR3 sequences, roughly 23% of them singletons. Here the sequenced sample was peripheral blood mononuclear cells (PBMCs), taken when the disease was refractory, from a patient treated with antithyroid drugs. These receptors all stem from a woman aged 35 to 49 with Graves disease. CDR3s include the opening cysteine and the closing phenylalanine or tryptophan. The D gene is left open where the match is weak. Some rows have no size entry. The others give once, few or many, or a class for an expanded clone.

clone_size,v_call,d_call,j_call,cdr3_nt,cdr3_aa
many,TRBV5-6,NA,TRBJ2-5,TGTGCCAGCAGCTTCGACTCGCAAGAGACCCAGTACTTC,CASSFDSQETQYF
NA,TRBV7-3,NA,TRBJ1-1,TGTGCCAGCGGACCCACCCCTCGGAGGAACACTGAAGCTTTCTTT,CASGPTPRRNTEAFF
many,TRBV11-2,NA,TRBJ1-2,TGTGCCAGCAGCTTCGAATACTCAAATTATGGCTACACCTTC,CASSFEYSNYGYTF
NA,TRBV29-1,NA,TRBJ2-1,TGCAGCGTTGAAGAGTGGGTAGGGGACTCGAGCTCCTACAATGAGCAGTTCTTC,CSVEEWVGDSSSYNEQFF
few,TRBV15,TRBD2,TRBJ2-5,TGTGCCACCGGGGGCGGGAGGGACCAAGAGACCCAGTACTTC,CATGGGRDQETQYF
NA,TRBV7-9,NA,TRBJ2-2,TGTGCCAGCCGGGGACTGAACACCGGGGAGCTGTTTTTT,CASRGLNTGELFF
few,TRBV5-5,NA,TRBJ1-1,TGTGCCAGTGGGGGGACGGAGAACACTGAAGCTTTCTTT,CASGGTENTEAFF
many,TRBV7-2,TRBD2,TRBJ2-5,TGTGCCAGCAGCTTCGGACTAGCCCGCGCCCGGGAGACCCAGTACTTC,CASSFGLARARETQYF
NA,TRBV5-1,TRBD1,TRBJ1-1,TGCGCCAGCAGCTTGGGCGGGACAGGGATGAACACTGAAGCTTTCTTT,CASSLGGTGMNTEAFF
NA,TRBV29-1,NA,TRBJ1-4,TGCAGCGTTGTTGTGGCCAGGGGTGAAAAACTGTTTTTT,CSVVVARGEKLFF
NA,TRBV11-2,NA,TRBJ1-2,TGTGCCAGCAGCCAAGGGGGGTTTTATGGCTACACCTTC,CASSQGGFYGYTF
few,TRBV11-2,NA,TRBJ2-5,TGTGCCAGCAGCTTTGTATTGGACCAAGAGACCCAGTACTTC,CASSFVLDQETQYF
few,TRBV6-2/TRBV6-3,TRBD2,TRBJ2-7,TGTGCCAGCAGTTCTGGACTAGCGGGATCAGCATTCTTC,CASSSGLAGSAFF
many,TRBV28,NA,TRBJ1-6,TGTGCCAGCAGTTTGTATTCCCTTTATAATTCACCCCTCCACTTT,CASSLYSLYNSPLHF
many,TRBV13,NA,TRBJ2-5,TGTGCCAGCAGCTTACGGCCTAAGTGGGCGACTCGAGAGACCCAGTACTTC,CASSLRPKWATRETQYF
few,TRBV19,NA,TRBJ2-4,TGTGCCAGTAGAGGAGCCAAAAACATTCAGTACTTC,CASRGAKNIQYF
NA,TRBV5-1,NA,TRBJ1-1,TGCGCCAGCAGCTACAGCCTAATGAACACTGAAGCTTTCTTT,CASSYSLMNTEAFF
few,TRBV30,NA,TRBJ1-1,TGTGCCTGGAGGTCTTCGGTTCCGAGCACTGAAGCTTTCTTT,CAWRSSVPSTEAFF
many,TRBV6-1,NA,TRBJ1-5,TGTGCCAGCAGTGAAATTGAAGGGGGCAATCAGCCCCAGCATTTT,CASSEIEGGNQPQHF